This T cell receptor (beta chain) was recorded in a study of T cells expressing NK-cell markers. Germline values: CDR1 SGDLS, CDR2 YYNGEE. There are 15 residues in the CDR3. Study-level findings and limits: Top CD8+ clonotypes included the dominant CD3+CD56+NKG2C+ clonotypes in 5 or 6 donors.

Regarding this clonotype: Its antigen is unknown.

TCRdb re-analyzed the 5' RACE reads; it lists each CDR3 protein once, without DNA. The sample shows hundreds of thousands of distinct CDR3 sequences, and 4% to 5% sits with its ten largest clones. This TCR derives from a woman aged 18 to 75 in good health. This chain uses TRBV9 with TRBJ2-1. What was sequenced was blood T cells: a sorted CD56 or NKG2C T cell subset, CD4+ or CD8+ T cells, or bulk PBMC T cells (not recorded which). The CDR3: CASSVGRSSYNEQFF.